The entry below gives a single TCR beta chain sequence along with its context. This clone's antigen is unknown. Per-base quality was not reported, and no clone a single base away is much larger than it. Receptor amplification or capture employed the immunoSEQ multiplex PCR assay. For the multiplex PCR, a mixture combining 60 forward primers for TCR Vbeta segments and 13 reverse primers for TCR Jbeta segments was used. The CDR3 region of rearranged TCR beta genes was amplified from genomic DNA by a multiplex PCR assay. On the Illumina HiSeq System, the amplified TCR beta libraries were sequenced as 87-base-pair reads. As for the original processing: In a later analysis, roughly 80 million unique TCR beta chains were counted across the roughly 610 repertoires, and approximately 9.9 million of these chains were shared by at least two donors. Raw reads were error-corrected and collapsed into unique sequences by a nearest-neighbor algorithm in which closely related sequences were merged to remove PCR and sequencing errors. To assign V, D and J gene segments, CDR3 sequences were aligned to IMGT reference sequences. Each retained sequence needed at least a six-nucleotide match to both a V gene segment and a J gene segment. Rearrangements were classified as productive when the CDR3 lacked stop codons and remained in frame with V and J, and all other rearrangements were classified as non-productive. CDR3 was defined by IMGT convention, running from the second conserved V-encoded cysteine to the conserved J-encoded phenylalanine. The earlier analysis of about 640 of the donors excluded any sequence lacking an unambiguous match to a single V gene segment. In an earlier analysis of around 600 of the donors, V segments were called functional above 56.7% productive rearrangements and were called segregating when the between-donor standard deviation exceeded 5%. A statistical classification framework was developed to diagnose cytomegalovirus status using the catalog of TCR beta chain sequences. In a later analysis, TCR nucleotide sequences were compared against IMGT/GENE-DB human TR gene sequences so that V and J genes could be assigned. In a later analysis, CDR3 sequences and most-parsimonious VDJ recombination scenarios were assigned using the TCRdist pipeline. In a later analysis, each TCR beta chain was defined by its CDR3 amino acid sequence together with its V-gene family, and reads without a unique V-gene family were excluded. A later analysis removed 592 highly shared, low-generation-probability nucleotide sequences to deal with suspected cross-contamination and a sequencing artifact. For each public chain, a later analysis derived a clonal expansion index from normalized ranks of inferred template counts within each repertoire. A later analysis computed generation probabilities with a VDJ recombination model fitted to out-of-frame rearrangements, and checked the results against IGoR. Hypergeometric tests were used in a later analysis to score TCR-TCR, TCR-HLA and TCR-CMV co-occurrence, with a repertoire-size bias correction applied to the TCR pairs. To estimate false discovery rates, a later analysis permuted the HLA or CMV assignments 20 times. In a later analysis, co-occurring TCRs were grouped with DBSCAN, and TCRdist sequence similarity was added when clustering was performed within HLA-allele-positive subsets. For co-occurrence clustering, repertoires with fewer than 30,000 or more than 120,000 public chains were excluded, along with a handful of repertoires with anomalous nucleotide sharing. TCRdb mirrors the immuneACCESS table, restricted to in-frame sequences. Some clones are absent from its copies; in checked studies, under half trace to an unresolved V gene, and the reason for the others is unknown. Clone size and the V and J calls come from that table; the DNA yielded D and trimming. This sample is represented by around 110,000 clones; under 90% of them were singletons. The biggest ten clones account for 3% to 5% of the sample.

The cohort comprised fewer than 700 healthy bone marrow donors. All cohort members were sampled while nominally healthy, although unrecorded immune exposures were likely present. The donor was CMV seronegative and belonged to the group of 320 or so seronegative cohort members. Each donor provided a peripheral blood sample, and peripheral blood mononuclear cells were used for TCR beta sequencing. Genomic DNA extraction from the blood cell samples was performed with the Qiagen DNeasy Blood Extraction Kit. The data are from a study of cytomegalovirus exposure and HLA in healthy donors listed by TCRdb under 2017. For context, the study as a whole: An earlier analysis of roughly 610 of the donors reported 276 Gb of sequence data and some 110 million unique TCR beta sequences obtained from about 179 million T cells. A later analysis re-examined previously published TCR beta repertoires from 500 to 700 donors and added high-resolution HLA genotyping to investigate patterns of TCR occurrence. Both class I and class II loci were covered by HLA typing, at four-digit resolution. The study aimed to test whether cataloging public T cell receptors could reveal signatures of past pathogen exposure. Donor age, sex, ethnicity and CMV serostatus were compiled alongside the repertoire data. A later genetic analysis used genome-wide SNP genotypes for about three fifths of the 666 donors, treating that subset as a discovery cohort. In addition to the first cohort of around 670 subjects, a separate validation cohort of some 120 different subjects was used. Typing coverage varied by locus: roughly 620-640 donors for A, B, C, DRB1 and DQB1; roughly 500 for DQA1; 600 to 610 for DPA1; approximately 470 for DPB1. Roughly 300 gigabases of sequencing data and approximately 91 million unique TCR sequences made up an early release that covered 640 HLA-typed donors. Across some 400 genotyped donors of the cohort, an average of roughly 230,000 unique TCR beta nucleotide sequences per donor were sequenced, and roughly a sixth of those sequences were non-productive. High-throughput TCR immunosequencing, statistical association of individual TCRs with disease status, and machine learning were combined to predict cytomegalovirus infection status. Roughly five DR-DQ haplotypes were handled as single units for association and clustering because linkage in the cohort was strong. An earlier analysis of some 600 of the donors applied high-throughput TCR beta sequencing to assess whether each TCR beta V gene segment acted as functional or pseudogenic. Of the 300 to 400 genotyped donors, about 80% fell in the genetic ancestry cluster associated with self-reported Caucasian donors. All discovery cohort repertoires had been generated on a single sequencing platform. Using immunosequencing, the study profiled T cell repertoires from 500 to 800 subjects and related those repertoires to cytomegalovirus serostatus. In the later analysis, no new phenotypic data were used to find candidate immune exposures; instead, reliance was placed on TCR beta sequences and their occurrence across donors. Overall results and qualifications from the work: Strong co-occurrence of HLA alleles, especially DR and DQ, made assigning TCR associations to individual alleles difficult. In a later analysis, most CMV-associated TCR beta chains were found to appear HLA-restricted, with HLA associations seemingly driven largely by CMV exposure. A further reported finding was that TCR beta sequences accurately predicted the HLA-A and HLA-B alleles for most subjects in the first cohort. Some IMGT-functional V segments, including TRBV6-2 and TRBV6-3, could not be distinguished by the 87-base-pair reads and were therefore excluded. Correlated functional status among segregating V segments might be attributable to linkage disequilibrium, but an unknown experimental factor could not be ruled out. Some 15 rarely observed V segments, including chromosome 9 orphons, were excluded from the earlier analysis of some 590 of the donors because counts were too low. In a later analysis, HLA-associated TCR beta chains showed more clonal expansion and lower generation probabilities than non-associated chains that were equally common. According to the authors, the approach could potentially be generalized to other disease states and immunological phenotypes. An earlier analysis of 450 to 750 of the donors showed that most TCR beta V segments appeared in productive rearrangements either about 87% or about 30% of the time, which broadly matched IMGT annotations. Immune exposure information for the cohort was limited to CMV serostatus. A cluster of highly shared sequence variants was judged likely to be a technical artifact of the sequencing pipeline. This cohort had only TCR beta chains sequenced, and the lack of alpha or paired-chain data limited which features could be detected. HLA typing was unavailable for some donors at each locus, so association tests used only the typed subset. An association between a missense DCLRE1C variant and V-gene and J-gene trimming of TCR beta chains was found in a later genetic analysis and replicated in an independent cohort. Three of the identified cytomegalovirus-associated TCR beta chains were confirmed in vitro to be specific for cytomegalovirus antigens. Specific HLA alleles were associated with around 18,000 TCR beta sequences at a false discovery rate of 0.05 in a later analysis. A later analysis found that TCR association rates varied across HLA loci, with DRB1 alleles showing the most associated TCRs and HLA-C alleles the fewest. In the study, approximately 160 TCR beta chains were listed as associated with cytomegalovirus. Several of the top co-occurrence clusters appeared to be linked to parvovirus B19, influenza, CMV and Epstein-Barr virus, according to a later analysis. Cytomegalovirus status was reported to be diagnosed by the classifier with high specificity and sensitivity in both the original and validation cohorts. A later genetic analysis reported fewer N-insertions in productive TCRs among donors in an Asian-associated ancestry cluster than the roughly 700-donor mean. Most TCR sequences were observed very rarely across donors, whereas some public TCRs were present in many individuals. Sequencing depth was assumed to be roughly uniform across donors in the presence/absence analyses, though that assumption may not hold.

Ends trimmed: V by 7 bases, J by 4 bases; bases unmatched to a gene: 16. Spanning cysteine to phenylalanine, the CDR3 consists of 18 amino acids. Of all the DNA, just the CDR3 is kept, 54 bases in frame from base 1. The germline V gene (reference sequence) provides CDR1 MNHEY and CDR2 SMNVEV. This receptor chain uses TRBV27 and TRBJ2-3; 11 of the junction bases match TRBD2. This clonotype was sampled from a woman aged 30 to 39 in good health and CMV-seronegative. Sequencing input: PBMCs. The CDR3 protein is CASTGTGLAGDRADTQYF. In nucleotide form, the sequence is TGTGCCAGCACCGGAACTGGACTAGCGGGCGACCGGGCAGATACGCAGTATTTT.